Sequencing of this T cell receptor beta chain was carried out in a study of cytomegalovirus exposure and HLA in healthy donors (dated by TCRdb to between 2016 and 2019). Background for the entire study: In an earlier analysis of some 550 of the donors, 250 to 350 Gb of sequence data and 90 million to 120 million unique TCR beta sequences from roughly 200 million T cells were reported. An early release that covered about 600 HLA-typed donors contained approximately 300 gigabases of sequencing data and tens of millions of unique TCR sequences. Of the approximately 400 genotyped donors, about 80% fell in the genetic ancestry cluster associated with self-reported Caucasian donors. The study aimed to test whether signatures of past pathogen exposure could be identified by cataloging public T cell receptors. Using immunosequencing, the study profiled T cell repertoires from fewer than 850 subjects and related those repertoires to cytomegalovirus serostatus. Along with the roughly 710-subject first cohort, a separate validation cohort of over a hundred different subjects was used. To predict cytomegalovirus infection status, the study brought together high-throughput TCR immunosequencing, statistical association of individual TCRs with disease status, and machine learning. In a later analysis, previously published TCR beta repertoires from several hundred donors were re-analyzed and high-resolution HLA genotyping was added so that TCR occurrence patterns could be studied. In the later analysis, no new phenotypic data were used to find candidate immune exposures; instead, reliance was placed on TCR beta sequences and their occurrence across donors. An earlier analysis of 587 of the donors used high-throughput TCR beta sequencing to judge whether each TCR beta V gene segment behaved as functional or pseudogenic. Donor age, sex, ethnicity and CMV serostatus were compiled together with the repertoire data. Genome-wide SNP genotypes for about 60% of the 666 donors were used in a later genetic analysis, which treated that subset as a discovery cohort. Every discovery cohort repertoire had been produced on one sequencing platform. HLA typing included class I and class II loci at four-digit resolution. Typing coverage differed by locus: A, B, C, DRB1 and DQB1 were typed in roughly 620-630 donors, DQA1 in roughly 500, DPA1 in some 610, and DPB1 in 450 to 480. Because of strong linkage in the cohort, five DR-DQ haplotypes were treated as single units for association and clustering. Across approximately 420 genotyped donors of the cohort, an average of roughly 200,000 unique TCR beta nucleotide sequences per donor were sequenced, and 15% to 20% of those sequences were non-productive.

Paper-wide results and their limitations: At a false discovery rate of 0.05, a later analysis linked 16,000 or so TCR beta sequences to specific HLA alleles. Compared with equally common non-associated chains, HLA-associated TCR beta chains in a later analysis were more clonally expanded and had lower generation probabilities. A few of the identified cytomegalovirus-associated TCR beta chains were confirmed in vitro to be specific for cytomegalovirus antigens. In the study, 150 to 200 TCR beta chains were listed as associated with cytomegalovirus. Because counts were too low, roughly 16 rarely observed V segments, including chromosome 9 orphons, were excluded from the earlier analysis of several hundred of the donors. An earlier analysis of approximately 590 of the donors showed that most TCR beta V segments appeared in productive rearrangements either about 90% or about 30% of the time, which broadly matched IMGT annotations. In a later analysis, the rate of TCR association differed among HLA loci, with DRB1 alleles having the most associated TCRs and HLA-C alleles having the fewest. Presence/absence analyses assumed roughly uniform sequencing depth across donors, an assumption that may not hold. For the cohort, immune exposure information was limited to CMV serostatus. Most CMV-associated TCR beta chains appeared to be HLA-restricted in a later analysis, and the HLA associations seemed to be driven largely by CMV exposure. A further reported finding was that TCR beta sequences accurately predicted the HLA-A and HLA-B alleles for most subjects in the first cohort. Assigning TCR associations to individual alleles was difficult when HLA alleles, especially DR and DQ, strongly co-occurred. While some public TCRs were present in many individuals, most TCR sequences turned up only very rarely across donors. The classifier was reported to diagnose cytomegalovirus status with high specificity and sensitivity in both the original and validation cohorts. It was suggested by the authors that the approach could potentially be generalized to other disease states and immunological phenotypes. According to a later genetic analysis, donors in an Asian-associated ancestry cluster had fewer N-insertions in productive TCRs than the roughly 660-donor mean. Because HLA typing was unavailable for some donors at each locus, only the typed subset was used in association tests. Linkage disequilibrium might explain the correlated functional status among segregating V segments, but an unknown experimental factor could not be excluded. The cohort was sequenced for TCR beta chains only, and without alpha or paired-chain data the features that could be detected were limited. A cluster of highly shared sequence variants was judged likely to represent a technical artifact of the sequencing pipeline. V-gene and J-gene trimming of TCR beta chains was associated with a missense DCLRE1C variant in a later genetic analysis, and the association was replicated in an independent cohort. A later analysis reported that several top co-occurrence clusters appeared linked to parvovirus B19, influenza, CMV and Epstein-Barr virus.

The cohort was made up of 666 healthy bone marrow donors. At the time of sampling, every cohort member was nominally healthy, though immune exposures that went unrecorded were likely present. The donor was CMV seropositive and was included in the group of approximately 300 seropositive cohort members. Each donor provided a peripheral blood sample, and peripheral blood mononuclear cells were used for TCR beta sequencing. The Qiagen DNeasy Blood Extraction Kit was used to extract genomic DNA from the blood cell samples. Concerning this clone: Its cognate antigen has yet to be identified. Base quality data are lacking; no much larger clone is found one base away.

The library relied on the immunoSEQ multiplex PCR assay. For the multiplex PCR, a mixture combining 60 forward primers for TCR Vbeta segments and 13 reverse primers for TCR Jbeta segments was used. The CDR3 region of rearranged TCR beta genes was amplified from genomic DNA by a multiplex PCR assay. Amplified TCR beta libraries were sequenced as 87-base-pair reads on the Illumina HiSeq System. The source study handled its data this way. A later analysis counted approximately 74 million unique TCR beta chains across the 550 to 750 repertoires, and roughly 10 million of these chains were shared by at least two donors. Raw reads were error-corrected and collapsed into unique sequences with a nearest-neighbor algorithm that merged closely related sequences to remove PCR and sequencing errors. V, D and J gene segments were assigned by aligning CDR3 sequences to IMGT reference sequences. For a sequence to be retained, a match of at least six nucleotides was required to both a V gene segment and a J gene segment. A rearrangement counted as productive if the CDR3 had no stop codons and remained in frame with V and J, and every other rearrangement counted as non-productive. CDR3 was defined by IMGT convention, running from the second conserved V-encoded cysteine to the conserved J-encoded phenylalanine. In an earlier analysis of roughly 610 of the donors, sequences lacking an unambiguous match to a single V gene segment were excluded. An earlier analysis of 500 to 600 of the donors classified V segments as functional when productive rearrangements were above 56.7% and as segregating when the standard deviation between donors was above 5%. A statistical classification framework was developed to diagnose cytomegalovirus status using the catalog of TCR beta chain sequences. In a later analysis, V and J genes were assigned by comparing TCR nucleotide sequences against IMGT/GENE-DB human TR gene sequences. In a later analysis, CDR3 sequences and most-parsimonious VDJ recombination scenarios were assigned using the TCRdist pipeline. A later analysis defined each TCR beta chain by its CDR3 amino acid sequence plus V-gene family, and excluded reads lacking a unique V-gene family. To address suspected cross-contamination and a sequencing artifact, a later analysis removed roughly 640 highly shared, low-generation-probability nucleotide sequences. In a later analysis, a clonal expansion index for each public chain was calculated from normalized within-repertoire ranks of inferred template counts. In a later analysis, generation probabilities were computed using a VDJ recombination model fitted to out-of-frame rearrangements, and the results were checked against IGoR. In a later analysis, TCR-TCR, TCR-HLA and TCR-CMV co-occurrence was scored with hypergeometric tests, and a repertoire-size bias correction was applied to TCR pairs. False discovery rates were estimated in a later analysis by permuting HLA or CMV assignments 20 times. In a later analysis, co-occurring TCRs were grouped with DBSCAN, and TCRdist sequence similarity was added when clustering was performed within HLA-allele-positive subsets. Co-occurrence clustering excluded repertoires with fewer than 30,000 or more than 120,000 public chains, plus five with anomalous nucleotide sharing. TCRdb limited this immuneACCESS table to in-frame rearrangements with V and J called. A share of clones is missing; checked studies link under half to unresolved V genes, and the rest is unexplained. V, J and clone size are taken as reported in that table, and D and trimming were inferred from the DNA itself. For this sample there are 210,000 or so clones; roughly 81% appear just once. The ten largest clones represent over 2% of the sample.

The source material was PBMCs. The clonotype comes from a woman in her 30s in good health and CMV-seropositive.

The sequenced DNA is TGTGCCAGCAGCCGACTAGCGGGAGCTTACGAGCAGTACTTC. This encodes CASSRLAGAYEQYF. The chain joins TRBV7-2 to TRBJ2-7; the central 12 bases match TRBD2. Counted from cysteine to phenylalanine, this CDR3 has 14 amino acids. Only the CDR3 DNA is retained, 42 bases long and in frame from the first base. Unmatched junction bases come to 3, with V trimmed by 5 bases and J by 4 bases. As encoded in the germline V gene, CDR1 is SGHTA while CDR2 is FQGNSA.